The clone carrying this T cell receptor beta chain was counted many times. This specimen comes from a study of regulatory T cells in long-lasting Graves disease. iRepertoire HTBI primers and Arm-PCR of CDR3 regions built TCR beta libraries. TCRdb re-called the multiplex PCR reads through MiXCR, storing one row per CDR3 protein. The repertoire consists of 250,000 to 400,000 distinct CDR3 sequences, with about a sixth occurring once and the leading ten covering more than 35%. This CDR3 has 15 residues. V shed 8 bases and J shed 2 bases, with 15 bases lying between them. Germline CDR1 reads LNHDA; CDR2 reads SQIVND (reference sequence). Time point in this sample: newly diagnosed GD, antithyroid drugs for less than 3 months. Preparation of the TCR library used RNA extracted from PBMCs.

The sample was peripheral blood mononuclear cells (PBMCs), taken at new diagnosis, from a patient treated with antithyroid drugs. This TCR derives from a female donor with Graves disease. The chain combines TRBV19 with TRBJ2-2, with no clear D. CDR3 residues: CASRTTGLNTGELFF. Written as DNA, the CDR3 is TGTGCCAGTCGCACCACCGGCCTTAACACCGGGGAGCTGTTTTTT. The full variable domain, rest sourced from reference TRBV19 and TRBJ2-2, is DGGITQSPKYLFRKEGQNVTLSCEQNLNHDAMYWYRQDPGQGLRLIYYSQIVNDFQKGDIAEGYSVSREKKESFPLTVTSAQKNPTAFYLCASRTTGLNTGELFFGEGSRLTVL.